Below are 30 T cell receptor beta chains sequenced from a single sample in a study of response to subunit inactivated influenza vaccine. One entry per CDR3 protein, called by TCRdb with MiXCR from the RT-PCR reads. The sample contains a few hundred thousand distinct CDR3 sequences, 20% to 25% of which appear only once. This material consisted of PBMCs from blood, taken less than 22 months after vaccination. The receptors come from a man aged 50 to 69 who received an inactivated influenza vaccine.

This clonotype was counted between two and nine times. This CDR3 reads CASTLGVQSSYEQYF. Here the CDR3 DNA reads TGTGCCAGCACCCTCGGGGTGCAGAGCTCCTACGAGCAGTACTTC. V is TRBV2 and J is TRBJ2-7, with D perhaps matching TRBD2 (5 bases). The length of the CDR3 is 15 residues. CDR1 and CDR2 (germline): SNHLY, FYNNEI. The V gene lost 7 bases and the J gene lost 0 bases, with 16 bases spanning the gap.

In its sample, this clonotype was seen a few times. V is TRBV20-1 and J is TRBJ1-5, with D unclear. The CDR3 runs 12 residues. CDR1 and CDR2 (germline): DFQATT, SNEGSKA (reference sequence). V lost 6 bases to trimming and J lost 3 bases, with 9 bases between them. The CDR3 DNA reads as TGCAGTGCCTTACCACCCAATCAGCCCCAGCATTTT. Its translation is CSALPPNQPQHF.

In nucleotides, the CDR3 is TGTGCCAGCAGCTCGTACACATTTGGGGGGTTCGATACGCAGTATTTT. Translated: CASSSYTFGGFDTQYF. The V gene is TRBV5-8, the J gene TRBJ2-3; maybe TRBD2 (6 bases). Trimming took off 3 bases at V and 6 bases at J, with 20 bases between the two ends. The germline V gene encodes CDR1 SGHTS and CDR2 YDEGEE. The CDR3 sequence is 16 residues long.

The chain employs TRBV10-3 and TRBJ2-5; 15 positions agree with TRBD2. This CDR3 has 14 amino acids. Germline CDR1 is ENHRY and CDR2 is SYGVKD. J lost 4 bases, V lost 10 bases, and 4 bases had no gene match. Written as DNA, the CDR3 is TGTGCCACAGGACTAGCGGGGGGGCTAGAGACCCAGTACTTC. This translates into CATGLAGGLETQYF.

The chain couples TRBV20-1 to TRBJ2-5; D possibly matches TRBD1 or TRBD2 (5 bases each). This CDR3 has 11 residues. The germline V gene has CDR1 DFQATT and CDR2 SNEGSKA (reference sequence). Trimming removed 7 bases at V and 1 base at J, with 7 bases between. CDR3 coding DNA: TGCAGTGGGGGGTTCCAAGAGACCCAGTACTTC. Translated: CSGGFQETQYF.

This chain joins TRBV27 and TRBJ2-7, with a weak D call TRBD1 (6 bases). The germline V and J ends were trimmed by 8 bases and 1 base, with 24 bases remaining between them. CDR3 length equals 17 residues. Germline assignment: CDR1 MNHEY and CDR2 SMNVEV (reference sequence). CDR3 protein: CASRGPLQGTFSYEQYF. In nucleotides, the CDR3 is TGTGCCAGCCGGGGACCACTTCAGGGGACCTTTTCCTACGAGCAGTACTTC.

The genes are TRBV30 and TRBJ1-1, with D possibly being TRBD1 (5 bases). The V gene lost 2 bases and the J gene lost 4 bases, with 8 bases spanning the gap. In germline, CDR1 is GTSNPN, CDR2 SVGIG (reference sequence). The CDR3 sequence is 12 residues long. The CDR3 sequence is CAWSKRGTEAFF. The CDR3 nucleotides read TGTGCCTGGAGTAAAAGGGGCACTGAAGCTTTCTTT.

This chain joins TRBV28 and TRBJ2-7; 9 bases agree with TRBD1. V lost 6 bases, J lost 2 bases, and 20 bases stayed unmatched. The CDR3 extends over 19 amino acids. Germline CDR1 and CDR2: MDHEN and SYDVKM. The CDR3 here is CASRPPPLNRGQDPYEQYF. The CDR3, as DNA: TGTGCCAGCAGGCCCCCACCATTGAACAGGGGGCAGGACCCCTACGAGCAGTACTTC.

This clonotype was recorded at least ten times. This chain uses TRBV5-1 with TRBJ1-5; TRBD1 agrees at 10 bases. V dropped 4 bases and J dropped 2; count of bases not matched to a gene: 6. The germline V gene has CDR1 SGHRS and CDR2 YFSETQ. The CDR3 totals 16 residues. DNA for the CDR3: TGCGCCAGCAGCCCAGGGACAGGGGTGGGCAATCAGCCCCAGCATTTT. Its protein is CASSPGTGVGNQPQHF. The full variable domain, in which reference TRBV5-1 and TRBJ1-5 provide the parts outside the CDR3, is KAGVTQTPRYLIKTRGQQVTLSCSPISGHRSVSWYQQTPGQGLQFLFEYFSETQRNKGNFPGRFSGRQFSNSRSEMNVSTLELGDSALYLCASSPGTGVGNQPQHFGDGTRLSIL.

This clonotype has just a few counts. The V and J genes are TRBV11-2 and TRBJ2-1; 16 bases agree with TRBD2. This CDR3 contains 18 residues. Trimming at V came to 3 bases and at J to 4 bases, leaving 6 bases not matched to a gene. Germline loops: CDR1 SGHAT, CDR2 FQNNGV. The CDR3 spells CASSFTGTSGGVYNEQFF. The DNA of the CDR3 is TGTGCCAGCAGCTTCACCGGGACTAGCGGGGGGGTGTACAATGAGCAGTTCTTC.

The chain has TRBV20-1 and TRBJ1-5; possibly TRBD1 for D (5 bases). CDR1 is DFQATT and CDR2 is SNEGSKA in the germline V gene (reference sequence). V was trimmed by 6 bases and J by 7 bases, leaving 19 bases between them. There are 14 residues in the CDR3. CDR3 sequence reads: CSANPVAGVQPQHF. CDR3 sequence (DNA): TGCAGTGCAAATCCCGTGGCGGGGGTACAGCCCCAGCATTTT.

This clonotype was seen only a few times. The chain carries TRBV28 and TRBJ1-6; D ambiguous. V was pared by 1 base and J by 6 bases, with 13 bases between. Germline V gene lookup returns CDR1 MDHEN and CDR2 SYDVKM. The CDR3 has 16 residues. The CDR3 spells CASSLSYSGGNSPLHF. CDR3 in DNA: TGTGCCAGCAGTTTATCTTACTCCGGCGGTAATTCACCCCTCCACTTT.

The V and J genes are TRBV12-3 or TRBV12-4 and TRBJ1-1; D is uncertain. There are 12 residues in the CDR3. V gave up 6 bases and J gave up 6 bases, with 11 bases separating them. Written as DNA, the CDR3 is TGTGCCAGCAGCCGGACGGAGTCTGAAGCTTTCTTT. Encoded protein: CASSRTESEAFF.

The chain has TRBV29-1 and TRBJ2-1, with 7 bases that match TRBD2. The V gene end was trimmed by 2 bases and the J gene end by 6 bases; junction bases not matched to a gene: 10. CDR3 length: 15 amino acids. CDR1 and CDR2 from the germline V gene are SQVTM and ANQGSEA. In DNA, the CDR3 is TGCAGCGTTGAAAGGAAGCTAGCGGAGCCCAATGAGCAGTTCTTC. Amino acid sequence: CSVERKLAEPNEQFF.

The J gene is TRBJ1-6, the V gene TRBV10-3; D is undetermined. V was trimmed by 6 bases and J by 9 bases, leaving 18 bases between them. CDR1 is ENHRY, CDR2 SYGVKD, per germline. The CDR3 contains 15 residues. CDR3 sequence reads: CAIRDRSGIGSPLHF. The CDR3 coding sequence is TGTGCCATCAGGGATAGATCCGGGATTGGTTCACCCCTCCACTTT.

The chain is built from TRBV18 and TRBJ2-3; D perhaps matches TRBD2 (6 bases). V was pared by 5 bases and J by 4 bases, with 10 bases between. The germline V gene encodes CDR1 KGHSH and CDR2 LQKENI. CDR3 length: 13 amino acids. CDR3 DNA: TGTGCCAGCTCAGCGGGGATCTCAGATACGCAGTATTTT. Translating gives CASSAGISDTQYF.

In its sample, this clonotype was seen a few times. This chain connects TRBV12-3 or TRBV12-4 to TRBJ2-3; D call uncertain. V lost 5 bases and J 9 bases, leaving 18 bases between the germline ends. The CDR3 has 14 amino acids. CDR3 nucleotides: TGTGCCAGCAGTCCTACGGTCGGGCCGTGGACGCAGTATTTT. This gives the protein CASSPTVGPWTQYF.

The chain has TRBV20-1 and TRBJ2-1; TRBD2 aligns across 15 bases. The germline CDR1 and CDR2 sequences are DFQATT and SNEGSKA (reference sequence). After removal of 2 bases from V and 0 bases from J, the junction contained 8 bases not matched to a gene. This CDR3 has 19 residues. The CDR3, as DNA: TGCAGTGCTAGATACTCGGGACTAGCGGGGGGTCCCTCCTACAATGAGCAGTTCTTC. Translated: CSARYSGLAGGPSYNEQFF.

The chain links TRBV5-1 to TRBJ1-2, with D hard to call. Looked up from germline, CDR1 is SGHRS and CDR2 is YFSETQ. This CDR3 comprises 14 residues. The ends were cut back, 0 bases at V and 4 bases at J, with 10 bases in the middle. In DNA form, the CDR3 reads TGCGCCAGCAGCTTGGAGGGAGACGCCTATGGCTACACCTTC. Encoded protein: CASSLEGDAYGYTF.

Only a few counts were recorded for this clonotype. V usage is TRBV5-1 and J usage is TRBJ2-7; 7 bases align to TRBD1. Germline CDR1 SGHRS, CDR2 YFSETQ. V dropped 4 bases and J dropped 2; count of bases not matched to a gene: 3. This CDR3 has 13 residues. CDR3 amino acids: CASSPGQTYEQYF. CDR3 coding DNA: TGCGCCAGCAGCCCGGGACAGACCTACGAGCAGTACTTC.

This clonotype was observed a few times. The CDR3 region is CASSLRDRAYNEKLFF. The CDR3 DNA sequence: TGTGCCAGCAGCTTAAGGGACAGGGCGTATAATGAAAAACTGTTTTTT. The V call is TRBV7-6, the J call TRBJ1-4; TRBD1 matches at 9 bases. Germline V gene data show CDR1 as SGHVS and CDR2 as FNYEAQ. Unmatched junction bases numbered 5, after V lost 2 bases and J lost 4 bases. CDR3 length: 16 residues.

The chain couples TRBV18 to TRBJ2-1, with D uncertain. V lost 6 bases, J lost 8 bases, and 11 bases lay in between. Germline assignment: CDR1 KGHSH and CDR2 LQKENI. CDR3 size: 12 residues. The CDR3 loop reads CASSSRGDEQFF. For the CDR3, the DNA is TGTGCCAGCTCCTCTAGAGGCGATGAGCAGTTCTTC.

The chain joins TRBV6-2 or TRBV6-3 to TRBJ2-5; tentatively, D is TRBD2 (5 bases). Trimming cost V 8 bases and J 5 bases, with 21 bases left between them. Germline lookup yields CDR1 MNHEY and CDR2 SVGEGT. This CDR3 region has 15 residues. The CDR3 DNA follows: TGTGCCAGCGGCATAACGGACTGGGTCCAGGAGACCCAGTACTTC. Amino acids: CASGITDWVQETQYF.

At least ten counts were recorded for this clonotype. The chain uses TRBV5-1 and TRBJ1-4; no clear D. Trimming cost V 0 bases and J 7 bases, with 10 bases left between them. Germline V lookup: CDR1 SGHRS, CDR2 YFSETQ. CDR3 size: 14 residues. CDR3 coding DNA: TGCGCCAGCAGCTTGGACAGCGGATTTGAAAAACTGTTTTTT. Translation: CASSLDSGFEKLFF.

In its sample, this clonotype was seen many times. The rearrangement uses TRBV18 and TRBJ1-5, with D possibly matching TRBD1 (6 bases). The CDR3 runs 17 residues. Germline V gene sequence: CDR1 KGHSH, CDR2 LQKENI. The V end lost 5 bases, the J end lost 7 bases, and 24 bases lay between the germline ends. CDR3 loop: CASSATVGEQGPQPQHF. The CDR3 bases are TGTGCCAGCTCAGCGACGGTAGGCGAACAGGGCCCCCAGCCCCAGCATTTT.

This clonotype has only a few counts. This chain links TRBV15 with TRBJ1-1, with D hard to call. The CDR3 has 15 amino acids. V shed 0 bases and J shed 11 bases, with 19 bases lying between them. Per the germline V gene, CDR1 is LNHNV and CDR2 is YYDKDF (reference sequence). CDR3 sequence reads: CATSREPTAPRAAFF. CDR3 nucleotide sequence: TGTGCCACCAGCAGAGAACCGACCGCTCCTCGGGCCGCTTTCTTT.

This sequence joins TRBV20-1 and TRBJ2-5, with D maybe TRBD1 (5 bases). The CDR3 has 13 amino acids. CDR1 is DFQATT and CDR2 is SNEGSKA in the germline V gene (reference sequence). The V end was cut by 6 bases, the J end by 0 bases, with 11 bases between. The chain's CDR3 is CSAPDRNQETQYF. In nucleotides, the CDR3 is TGCAGTGCACCTGACAGAAACCAAGAGACCCAGTACTTC.

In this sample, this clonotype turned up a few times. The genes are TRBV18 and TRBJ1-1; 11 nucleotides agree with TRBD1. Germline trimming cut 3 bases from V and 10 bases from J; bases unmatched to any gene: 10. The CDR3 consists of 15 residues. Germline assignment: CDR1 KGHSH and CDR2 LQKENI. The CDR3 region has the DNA TGTGCCAGCTCACCCCAAGGACAGGGGGCGAGTCGAGCTTTCTTT. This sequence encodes CASSPQGQGASRAFF.

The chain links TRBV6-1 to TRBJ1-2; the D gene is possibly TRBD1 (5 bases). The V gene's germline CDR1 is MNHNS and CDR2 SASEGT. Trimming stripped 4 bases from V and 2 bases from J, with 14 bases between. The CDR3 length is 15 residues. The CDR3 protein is CASSGGGTPNYGYTF. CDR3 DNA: TGTGCCAGCAGTGGCGGCGGGACTCCAAACTATGGCTACACCTTC.

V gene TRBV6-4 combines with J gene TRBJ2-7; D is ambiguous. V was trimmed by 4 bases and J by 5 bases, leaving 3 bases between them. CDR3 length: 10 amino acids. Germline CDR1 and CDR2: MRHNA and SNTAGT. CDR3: CASSVHEQYF. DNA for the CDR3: TGTGCCAGCAGTGTCCACGAGCAGTACTTC.